The rows below give T cell receptor beta chains drawn from one sample of a study of cytomegalovirus exposure and HLA in healthy donors. TCRdb's copy holds only in-frame clones and misses some; the assay was immunoSEQ multiplex PCR. The sample has about 130,000 clones, nearly 10% seen once. Sequenced sample: PBMCs. The receptors here all came from a man aged 45-65 years in good health and CMV-seronegative. Both conserved end residues are part of each CDR3. A D gene is named only where the DNA matches it firmly. Some rows mark clone size as missing; the rest say once, few, many or name a class of expanded clone.

D: -; size: -; J: TRBJ2-1; V: TRBV2; DNA: TGTGCCAGCAACTCCCACGCTCTAAATGAGCAGTTCTTC; CDR3: CASNSHALNEQFF
D: TRBD1; size: few; J: TRBJ2-7; V: TRBV11-2; DNA: TGTGCCAGCAGCCAAGCCCAGGGGGCGGTCCCCCACGAGCAGTACTTC; CDR3: CASSQAQGAVPHEQYF
D: TRBD1; size: few; J: TRBJ1-1; V: TRBV5-6; DNA: TGTGCCAGCAGCTTAGGGACAGGGCCTAACACTGAAGCTTTCTTT; CDR3: CASSLGTGPNTEAFF
D: TRBD1; size: few; J: TRBJ1-5; V: TRBV23-1; DNA: TGCGCCAGCAGTCAACGGACAGGGGGCAATCAGCCCCAGCATTTT; CDR3: CASSQRTGGNQPQHF
D: -; size: -; J: TRBJ1-5; V: TRBV2; DNA: TGTGCCAGCAGCGGGGAGTGGGCCAATCAGCCCCAGCATTTT; CDR3: CASSGEWANQPQHF
D: -; size: -; J: TRBJ1-1; V: TRBV6-5; DNA: TGTGCCAGCAGTTACTCGCTCGGGGGGAACACTGAAGCTTTCTTT; CDR3: CASSYSLGGNTEAFF
D: TRBD1; size: few; J: TRBJ2-7; V: TRBV5-1; DNA: TGCGCCAGCAGCTTCGGGGACAGTAGACAGGCGGCATCCTACGAGCAGTACTTC; CDR3: CASSFGDSRQAASYEQYF
D: -; size: -; J: TRBJ2-2; V: TRBV9; DNA: TGTGCCAGCAGCGTGGTAGCGGCTAACACCGGGGAGCTGTTTTTT; CDR3: CASSVVAANTGELFF
D: -; size: few; J: TRBJ2-2; V: TRBV7-8; DNA: TGTGCCAGCAGCTTAGCTAGCGCCACCGGGGAGCTGTTTTTT; CDR3: CASSLASATGELFF
D: -; size: few; J: TRBJ2-2; V: TRBV5-1; DNA: TGCGCCAGCAGCTTGACAGGGGGGGACACCGGGGAGCTGTTTTTT; CDR3: CASSLTGGDTGELFF
D: TRBD2; size: -; J: TRBJ2-5; V: TRBV28; DNA: TGTGCCAGCAGTTATGCCGGGGCTAGCGGCGAGACCCAGTACTTC; CDR3: CASSYAGASGETQYF
D: TRBD1; size: -; J: TRBJ2-7; V: TRBV30; DNA: TGTGCCTGGAGAGGGGGACAGAGCTACGAGCAGTACTTC; CDR3: CAWRGGQSYEQYF
D: -; size: -; J: TRBJ2-7; V: TRBV2; DNA: TGTGCCAGCACCCTTGGGGAGGGGGGGAACTACGAGCAGTACTTC; CDR3: CASTLGEGGNYEQYF
D: -; size: few; J: TRBJ1-2; V: TRBV5-4; DNA: TGTGCCAGCAGCTTTGACAACGGCTATGGCTACACCTTC; CDR3: CASSFDNGYGYTF
D: -; size: -; J: TRBJ2-5; V: TRBV18; DNA: TGTGCCAGCTCACCGACACTAGGGGAGACCCAGTACTTC; CDR3: CASSPTLGETQYF
D: -; size: many; J: TRBJ1-1; V: TRBV6-5; DNA: TGTGCCAGCAGTTATTGGGCGGGGGGGGCGATCACTGAAGCTTTCTTT; CDR3: CASSYWAGGAITEAFF
D: TRBD2; size: -; J: TRBJ2-5; V: TRBV9; DNA: TGTGCCAGCAGCGTCCTAGCGGGGGGCTCCGGGACCCGCGAGACCCAGTACTTC; CDR3: CASSVLAGGSGTRETQYF
D: TRBD1; size: -; J: TRBJ1-4; V: TRBV27; DNA: TGTGCCAGCAGATCCTTTTTAGGGGGCACTAATGAAAAACTGTTTTTT; CDR3: CASRSFLGGTNEKLFF
D: -; size: -; J: TRBJ1-5; V: TRBV18; DNA: TGTGCCAGCTCACCAGAAACAGTACTCAATCAGCCCCAGCATTTT; CDR3: CASSPETVLNQPQHF
D: TRBD1; size: few; J: TRBJ1-5; V: TRBV7-9; DNA: TGTGCCAGCAGCTCCGGGACAGGGGCAGGAGCCCAGCATTTT; CDR3: CASSSGTGAGAQHF
D: TRBD1; size: -; J: TRBJ2-3; V: TRBV5-1; DNA: TGCGCCAGCAGCCGAAAGACAGGGCCAGATACGCAGTATTTT; CDR3: CASSRKTGPDTQYF
D: TRBD1; size: few; J: TRBJ2-2; V: TRBV6-1; DNA: TGTGCCAGTGCCGGACAGGGGCATACCGGGGAGCTGTTTTTT; CDR3: CASAGQGHTGELFF
D: -; size: few; J: TRBJ2-1; V: TRBV30; DNA: TGTGCCTGGAGTGTACGGGGAGGCGGCCAGCAGTTCTTC; CDR3: CAWSVRGGGQQFF
D: -; size: -; J: TRBJ1-3; V: TRBV30; DNA: TGTGCCTGGAGCCGTCTGAGGGCCGGAGCGGGAAACACCATATATTTT; CDR3: CAWSRLRAGAGNTIYF
D: -; size: -; J: TRBJ2-2; V: TRBV6-1; DNA: TGTGCCAGCAGCTCGGAGGGGAGGAGCACCGGGGAGCTGTTTTTT; CDR3: CASSSEGRSTGELFF
D: TRBD2; size: -; J: TRBJ2-7; V: TRBV27; DNA: TGTGCCAGCAGTTTATCCTTCGGCGGGAGTCTCTCCGAGCAGTACTTC; CDR3: CASSLSFGGSLSEQYF
D: -; size: few; J: TRBJ2-7; V: TRBV6-5; DNA: TGTGCCAGCAGTTACCCCGGGAATTACGAGCAGTACTTC; CDR3: CASSYPGNYEQYF
D: -; size: -; J: TRBJ1-6; V: TRBV11-1; DNA: TGTGCCAGCAGCCTCCAGACAGACAATTCACCCCTCCACTTT; CDR3: CASSLQTDNSPLHF
D: -; size: -; J: TRBJ2-1; V: TRBV20-1; DNA: TGCAGTGCTACCGGGGACAATGAGCAGTTCTTC; CDR3: CSATGDNEQFF
D: -; size: few; J: TRBJ1-5; V: TRBV19; DNA: TGTGCCACGTCCCAAGCGCCTATCCAGGGGCGATTGGGCAATCAGCCCCAGCATTTT; CDR3: CATSQAPIQGRLGNQPQHF
D: TRBD2; size: few; J: TRBJ2-3; V: TRBV6-1; DNA: TGTGCCAGCATTAGAGCGGGAGGGCCCGGAGATACGCAGTATTTT; CDR3: CASIRAGGPGDTQYF